The 20 T cell receptor beta chains below were found in one sample sequenced in a study of CXCR3-negative and CXCR3-positive naive CD8 T cells. Their antigens are not known. Each TRB cDNA library was prepared by 5' RACE (with UMI labels). TCRdb reprocessed the 5' RACE reads and stores each CDR3 protein as one record, lacking DNA. The table for this sample gives about 150,000 distinct CDR3 sequences. Findings and caveats of the study: Against CXCR3-negative naive cells, CXCR3-positive naive cells showed more hydrophobic TRB CDR3s.

Material for sequencing was naive CXCR3+ CD8+ T cells from blood. Subset defined: CD45RO-CCR7+CD27+CD95- naive CD8+ T cells expressing CXCR3 (TNR3+). The receptors stem from a human donor in good health. Some clones in this sample may be carry-over from other donors' samples.

The chain carries TRBV5-1 and TRBJ2-7; TCRdb outputs TRBD2, but without DNA this stays unchecked. Per the germline V gene, CDR1 is SGHRS and CDR2 is YFSETQ. The CDR3 totals 16 residues. The CDR3: CASSARLAGSAYEQYF. The full variable domain, rest sourced from reference TRBV5-1 and TRBJ2-7, is KAGVTQTPRYLIKTRGQQVTLSCSPISGHRSVSWYQQTPGQGLQFLFEYFSETQRNKGNFPGRFSGRQFSNSRSEMNVSTLELGDSALYLCASSARLAGSAYEQYFGPGTRLTVT.

The chain is built from TRBV27 and TRBJ1-5; TCRdb returns TRBD1, unconfirmable since there is no DNA. Germline V gene lookup returns CDR1 MNHEY and CDR2 SMNVEV (reference sequence). This CDR3 region has 15 residues. CDR3 in amino acids: CASSRQGAGNQPQHF.

The rearrangement joins TRBV29-1 to TRBJ2-5. This CDR3 has 14 residues. The germline V gene has CDR1 SQVTM and CDR2 ANQGSEA. This CDR3 reads CSVPTSDYQETQYF.

The rearrangement links TRBV13 to TRBJ2-7; TCRdb's D call, TRBD2, is unchecked because there is no DNA. This CDR3 is built from 17 residues. Germline assignment: CDR1 PRHDT and CDR2 FYEKMQ (reference sequence). The CDR3 spells CASSFPTSGAPLGEQYF.

The V and J genes are TRBV19 and TRBJ1-2; TCRdb's D call, TRBD1, is unchecked because there is no DNA. The CDR3 runs to 13 residues. Germline lookup yields CDR1 LNHDA and CDR2 SQIVND (reference sequence). The CDR3 spells CASSTPYSVGYTF.

The V gene is TRBV28, the J gene TRBJ2-3; the D gene TCRdb calls, TRBD1, cannot be checked with no DNA. Per the germline V gene, CDR1 is MDHEN and CDR2 is SYDVKM. The CDR3 contains 16 residues. The CDR3 region is CASSPDWGNGTDTQYF.

The V gene is TRBV12-5, the J gene TRBJ1-1; the D call of TRBD1 rests on TCRdb alone, since no DNA is present to check it. The V gene's germline CDR1 is LGHNT and CDR2 FRNRAP. The CDR3 sequence is 17 residues long. The chain's CDR3 is CASGLLGSRGQNTEAFF.

This chain joins TRBV7-2 and TRBJ2-3. The CDR3 contains 14 residues. Germline V gene sequence: CDR1 SGHTA, CDR2 FQGNSA. The CDR3 region is CASSFSDFLDTQYF.

V is TRBV28 and J is TRBJ2-2; the TRBD2 assignment by TCRdb is unverifiable without DNA. Germline assignment: CDR1 MDHEN and CDR2 SYDVKM. This CDR3 is built from 14 residues. The CDR3 loop reads CASSNGRAPGELFF.

The CDR3 here is CASSFGGRWSEQYF. V gene TRBV28 combines with J gene TRBJ2-7; without DNA, the TCRdb call of TRBD2 cannot be checked. This CDR3 is 14 amino acids long. Germline loops: CDR1 MDHEN, CDR2 SYDVKM.

V usage is TRBV9 and J usage is TRBJ2-7. CDR1 is SGDLS and CDR2 is YYNGEE in the germline V gene. The CDR3 consists of 11 residues. This CDR3 reads CASATGYEQYF. Using reference TRBV9 and TRBJ2-7 for the parts outside the CDR3, the full variable domain is DSGVTQTPKHLITATGQRVTLRCSPRSGDLSVYWYQQSLDQGLQFLIQYYNGEERAKGNILERFSAQQFPDLHSELNLSSLELGDSALYFCASATGYEQYFGPGTRLTVT.

This chain links TRBV11-3 with TRBJ2-7; TCRdb's D call of TRBD1 is untestable without DNA. CDR3 size: 15 residues. CDR1 and CDR2 from the germline V gene are SGHNT and YENEEA. The CDR3 sequence is CASSMTDSSSYEQYF.

The rearrangement joins TRBV6-1 to TRBJ2-7. The CDR3 spans 14 residues. Germline V gives CDR1 MNHNS, CDR2 SASEGT. CDR3 in amino acids: CASSPERNGYEQYF.

The rearrangement joins TRBV13 to TRBJ2-4; lacking DNA, the TRBD1 call made by TCRdb goes unchecked. In germline, CDR1 is PRHDT, CDR2 FYEKMQ (reference sequence). This CDR3 has 16 amino acids. CDR3 protein: CASSPQPWGSKNIQYF.

This chain joins TRBV5-4 and TRBJ1-1. The CDR3 consists of 16 residues. CDR1 and CDR2 from the germline V gene are SGHNT and YYREEE (reference sequence). The CDR3: CASSHGRLARDPEAFF.

The chain joins TRBV27 to TRBJ2-2; checking the TCRdb D call of TRBD2 is not possible without DNA. The CDR3 covers 16 residues. In germline, CDR1 is MNHEY, CDR2 SMNVEV (reference sequence). CDR3: CASSLPPSGISGELFF.

This chain connects TRBV15 to TRBJ1-1. Per germline, CDR1 LNHNV and CDR2 YYDKDF (reference sequence). The CDR3 sequence is 14 residues long. The CDR3: CATSRGVIGTEAFF.

This chain connects TRBV14 to TRBJ2-7; the D call from TCRdb, TRBD2, cannot be confirmed without DNA. The CDR3 extends over 14 amino acids. CDR1 and CDR2 from the germline V gene are SGHDN and FVKESK. The CDR3 spells CASSPLTAPHEQYF.

The chain links TRBV7-9 to TRBJ1-1; TCRdb outputs TRBD1, but without DNA this stays unchecked. This CDR3 has 14 residues. The germline V gene encodes CDR1 SEHNR and CDR2 FQNEAQ (reference sequence). The CDR3 reads CATPGPRGNTEAFF.

J is TRBJ2-3 and V is TRBV25-1; TCRdb gives TRBD2 as the D gene, but with no DNA this cannot be confirmed. This CDR3 is built from 21 residues. The germline gives CDR1 MGHDK, CDR2 SYGVNS. Here the CDR3 reads CASSDSAVTGTSGRGPDTQYF.